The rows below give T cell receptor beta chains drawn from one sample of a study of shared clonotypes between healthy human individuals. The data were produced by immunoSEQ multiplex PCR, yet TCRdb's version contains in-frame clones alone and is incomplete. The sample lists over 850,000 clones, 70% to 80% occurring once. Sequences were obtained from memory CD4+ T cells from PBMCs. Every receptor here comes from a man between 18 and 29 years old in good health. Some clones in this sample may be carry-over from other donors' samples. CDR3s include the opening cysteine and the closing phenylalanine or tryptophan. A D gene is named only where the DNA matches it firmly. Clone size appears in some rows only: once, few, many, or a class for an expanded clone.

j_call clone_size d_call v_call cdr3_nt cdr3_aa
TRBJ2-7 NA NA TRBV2 TGTGCCAGCAGGAGGGACAACTCCTACGAGCAGTACTTC CASRRDNSYEQYF
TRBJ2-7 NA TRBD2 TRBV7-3 TGTGCCAGCAGCTCGTCAGCGGGAGAAAACGAGCAGTACTTC CASSSSAGENEQYF
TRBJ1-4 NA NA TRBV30 TGTGCCTGGAAGCCGTTGGACCACTCGGCGGAAAAACTGTTTTTT CAWKPLDHSAEKLFF
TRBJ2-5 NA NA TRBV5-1 TGCGCCAGCAGCTTGGAAAGCGTTAACCAAGAGACCCAGTACTTC CASSLESVNQETQYF
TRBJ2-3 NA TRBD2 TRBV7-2 TGTGCCAGCAGCTTAGCTGTAGCGGGTACGCAGTATTTT CASSLAVAGTQYF
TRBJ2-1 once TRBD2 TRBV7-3 TGTGCCAGCAGCTTAGACCCGGGACTAGCGCGCCGTGAGCAGTTCTTC CASSLDPGLARREQFF
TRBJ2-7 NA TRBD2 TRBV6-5 TGTGCCAGCAGTTACGTCCTAGCGGGCTACGAGCAGTACTTC CASSYVLAGYEQYF
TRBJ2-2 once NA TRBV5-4 TGTGCCAGCACCATCTCCGCCGGGGTCTACACCGGGGAGCTGTTTTTT CASTISAGVYTGELFF
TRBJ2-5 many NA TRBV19 TGTGCCAGTAGTATTACGGGAGTGGGGGAGACCCAGTACTTC CASSITGVGETQYF
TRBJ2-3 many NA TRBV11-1 TGTGCCAGCAGCTTAGTAGCGACAGTCTACACAGATACGCAGTATTTT CASSLVATVYTDTQYF
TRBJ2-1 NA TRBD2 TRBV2 TGTGCCATCCCGAAAAGAAGCGGCGGGAGCTCCTACAATGAGCAGTTCTTC CAIPKRSGGSSYNEQFF
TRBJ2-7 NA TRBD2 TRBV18 TGTGCCAGCTCACCTCCTTCTGGGGGGGTGTACGAGCAGTACTTC CASSPPSGGVYEQYF
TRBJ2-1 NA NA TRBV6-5 TGTGCCAGCAGTGCTAGTAATGAGCAGTTCTTC CASSASNEQFF
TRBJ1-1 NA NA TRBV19 TGTGCCAGTAGTTCCTGGGTTACTGAAGCTTTCTTT CASSSWVTEAFF
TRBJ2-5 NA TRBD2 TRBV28 TGTGCCAGCAGTTTATTACTAGCGGGAGTTCTGGAGACCCAGTACTTC CASSLLLAGVLETQYF
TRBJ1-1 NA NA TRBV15 TGTGCCACCAGCACCCAGTTCGGAACTGAAGCTTTCTTT CATSTQFGTEAFF
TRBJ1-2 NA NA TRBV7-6 TGTGCCAGCAGCCCATCCTCGGAGGGAAGCTATGGCTACACCTTC CASSPSSEGSYGYTF
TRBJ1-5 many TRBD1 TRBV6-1 TGTGCCAGCAGTGAAGCCGCAGGGGGTAATCAGCCCCAGCATTTT CASSEAAGGNQPQHF
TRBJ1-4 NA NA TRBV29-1 TGCAGCGTTGAGAAATCAACTAATGAAAAACTGTTTTTT CSVEKSTNEKLFF
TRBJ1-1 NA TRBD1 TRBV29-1 TGCAGCGGACAGGGAGGCGGCACTGAAGCTTTCTTT CSGQGGGTEAFF
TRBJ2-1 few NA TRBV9 TGTGCCAGCAGCGTAGGCGCGAGGGGGGATGAGCAGTTCTTC CASSVGARGDEQFF
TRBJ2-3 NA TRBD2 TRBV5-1 TGCGCCAGCAGCCCCGGGCAGACTAGCGGGCCCTCCACAGATACGCAGTATTTT CASSPGQTSGPSTDTQYF
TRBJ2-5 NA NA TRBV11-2 TGTGCCAGCAGCTTAGATCTTTGGAAAATCCAAGAGACCCAGTACTTC CASSLDLWKIQETQYF
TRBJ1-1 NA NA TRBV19 TGTGCCAGTAGTAAAGGGGACCGGGGCACTGAAGCTTTCTTT CASSKGDRGTEAFF
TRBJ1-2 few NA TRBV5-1 TGCGCCAGCAGCCCCCAACAAGGGCTGGACTATGGCTACACCTTC CASSPQQGLDYGYTF
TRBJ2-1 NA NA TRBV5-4 TGTGCCAGCAGCTCCGGCTCCGGGAGATCCTACAATGAGCAGTTCTTC CASSSGSGRSYNEQFF
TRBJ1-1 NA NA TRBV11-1 TGTGCCAGCAGCAGAAGGACGAACGCGGTTGATACTGAAGCTTTCTTT CASSRRTNAVDTEAFF
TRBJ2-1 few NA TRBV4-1 TGCGCCAGCAGCCAAGTCTTGGTCACCGAGCAGTTCTTC CASSQVLVTEQFF
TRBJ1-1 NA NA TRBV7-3 TGTGCCAGCAGTCTAAAGTCGGCAACTGAGCATGAAGCTTTCTTT CASSLKSATEHEAFF
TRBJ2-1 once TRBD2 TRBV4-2 TGTGCCAGCAGCCAAGCCCAAAGCGGGACCACCTACAATGAGCAGTTCTTC CASSQAQSGTTYNEQFF
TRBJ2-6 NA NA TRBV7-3 TGTGCCAGCAGCTCCGGACGGAACTCTGGGGCCAACGTCCTGACTTTC CASSSGRNSGANVLTF
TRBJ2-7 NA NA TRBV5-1 TGCGCCAGCAGCTTGTCTACAGGGCCCTACGAGCAGTACTTC CASSLSTGPYEQYF
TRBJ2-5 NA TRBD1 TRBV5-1 TGCGCCAGCAGCCCCGGGACAGGACAAGAGACCCAGTACTTC CASSPGTGQETQYF
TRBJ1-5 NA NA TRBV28 TGTGCCAGCAGTTTCGGTGGTATTGGCAATCAGCCCCAGCATTTT CASSFGGIGNQPQHF
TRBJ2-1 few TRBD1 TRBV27 TGTGCCAGCAGTTTGAGGACAGGGCTCTACAATGAGCAGTTCTTC CASSLRTGLYNEQFF
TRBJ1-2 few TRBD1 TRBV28 TGTGCCAGCAGGCCTCCGGGACAGGGGGATAGTGGCTACACCTTC CASRPPGQGDSGYTF
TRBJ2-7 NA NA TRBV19 TGTGCCAGTAGTATAGGTGGGCAGGGCCTCTACGAGCAGTACTTC CASSIGGQGLYEQYF
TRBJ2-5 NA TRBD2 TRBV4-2 TGTGCCAGCAGCCAAGATAAGCGGGAGGGAGCCGAGACCCAGTACTTC CASSQDKREGAETQYF
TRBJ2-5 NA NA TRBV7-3 TGTGCCAGCAGCTCGATGTTGGGTGAGACCCAGTACTTC CASSSMLGETQYF
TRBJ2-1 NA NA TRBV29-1 TGCAGCGTCGACGGAGCGGACTACAATGAGCAGTTCTTC CSVDGADYNEQFF
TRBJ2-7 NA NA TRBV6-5 TGTGCCAGCAGTCGACCTAGCGTATACGAGCAGTACTTC CASSRPSVYEQYF
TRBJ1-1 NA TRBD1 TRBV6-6 TGTGCCAGCAGCGACAGGGCTGGGGCTGAAGCTTTCTTT CASSDRAGAEAFF
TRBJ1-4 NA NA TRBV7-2 TGTGCCAGCAGCTATGGAGTAACTAATGAAAAACTGTTTTTT CASSYGVTNEKLFF
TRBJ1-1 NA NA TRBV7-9 TGTGCCAGCAGCACCCAGACAGCTAACACTGAAGCTTTCTTT CASSTQTANTEAFF
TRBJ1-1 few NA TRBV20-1 TGCAGTGCTAGGCAAAACACTGAAGCTTTCTTT CSARQNTEAFF
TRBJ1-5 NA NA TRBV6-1 TGTGCCAGCAGTCGACAGAGTGATCAGCCCCAGCATTTT CASSRQSDQPQHF
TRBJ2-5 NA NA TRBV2 TGTGCCAGCAGAGGGGGATCCTTTCAAGAGACCCAGTACTTC CASRGGSFQETQYF
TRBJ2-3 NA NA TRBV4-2 TGTGCCAGCAGCCAAGAGAGGGCTCCCCCTAGCACAGATACGCAGTATTTT CASSQERAPPSTDTQYF
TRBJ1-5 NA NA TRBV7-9 TGTGCCAGCAGCTCCAGTCAACAGGGCAATCAGCCCCAGCATTTT CASSSSQQGNQPQHF
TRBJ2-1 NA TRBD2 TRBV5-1 TGCGCCAGCGCCGGGACTAGCGGACCTCAAAGCTCCTACAATGAGCAGTTCTTC CASAGTSGPQSSYNEQFF
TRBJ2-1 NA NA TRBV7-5 TGTGTCAGAAGCGGTGGAGGGCCTATTTGGAATGAGCAGTTCTTC CVRSGGGPIWNEQFF
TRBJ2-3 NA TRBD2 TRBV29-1 TGCAGCGTTGGGGGACTAGCGGGAGGGAGGACAGATACGCAGTATTTT CSVGGLAGGRTDTQYF
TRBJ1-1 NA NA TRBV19 TGTGCCAGTAGTATCTGGCAGAACACTGAAGCTTTCTTT CASSIWQNTEAFF
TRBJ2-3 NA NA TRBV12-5 TGTGCTTCAAGTGCGGGTACAGATACGCAGTATTTT CASSAGTDTQYF
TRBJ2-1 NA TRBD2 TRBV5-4 TGTGCCAGCAGCCCCCCCGGGACTAGCGGGATCATTGAGCAGTTCTTC CASSPPGTSGIIEQFF